The rows below give T cell receptor beta chains drawn from one sample of a study of blood T cell repertoires in COVID-19. TCRdb's copy holds only in-frame clones and misses some; the assay was immunoSEQ multiplex PCR. This sample has 270,000 or so clones, with roughly 84% found just once. Sequenced input: peripheral blood. The origin of the receptors is a woman between 18 and 29 years old with acute or convalescent COVID-19. Each CDR3 is given with its conserved first and last residue. Each record gives: CDR3 protein, CDR3 DNA, clone size, J gene, D gene, V gene. The D gene is left open where the match is weak. The size field is filled for only some rows; it gives once, few, many or a size class.

CASSLWAGETQYF | TGTGCCAGCAGTTTATGGGCGGGTGAGACCCAGTACTTC | NA | TRBJ2-5 | NA | TRBV12-3/TRBV12-4
CASSLTGNNEQFF | TGTGCCAGCAGCCTGACGGGGAACAATGAGCAGTTCTTC | NA | TRBJ2-1 | NA | TRBV7-8
CAWTEGGRGAFF | TGTGCCTGGACCGAGGGGGGGAGAGGGGCTTTCTTT | NA | TRBJ1-1 | NA | TRBV30
CASSQDPAGSTYEQYF | TGCGCCAGCAGCCAAGACCCAGCGGGATCGACCTACGAGCAGTACTTC | NA | TRBJ2-7 | TRBD2 | TRBV4-3
CASSRTSEIYNEQFF | TGTGCCAGCAGTCGGACTAGCGAGATTTACAATGAGCAGTTCTTC | NA | TRBJ2-1 | TRBD2 | TRBV6-4
CASSLAVGTSGYNEQFF | TGCGCCAGCAGCTTGGCCGTCGGGACTAGCGGTTACAATGAGCAGTTCTTC | NA | TRBJ2-1 | TRBD2 | TRBV5-1
CASSLAVPINTEAFF | TGCGCCAGCAGCTTGGCGGTCCCTATTAACACTGAAGCTTTCTTT | few | TRBJ1-1 | NA | TRBV5-1
CASSLGASNEQYF | TGTGCCAGCAGCCTTGGGGCTAGTAATGAGCAGTACTTC | NA | TRBJ2-7 | NA | TRBV7-9
CSVENGTAQETQYF | TGCAGCGTTGAAAACGGGACAGCCCAAGAGACCCAGTACTTC | NA | TRBJ2-5 | TRBD1 | TRBV29-1
CASSLGLTDSSYEQYF | TGTGCCAGCAGCTTAGGTCTCACCGATTCGAGTTACGAGCAGTACTTC | NA | TRBJ2-7 | NA | TRBV11-2
CASSILIGGYNEQFF | TGTGCCAGTAGTATTCTAATCGGGGGCTACAATGAGCAGTTCTTC | NA | TRBJ2-1 | NA | TRBV19
CASSFIPGLGANVLTF | TGTGCCAGCAGCTTCATCCCGGGGTTAGGGGCCAACGTCCTGACTTTC | NA | TRBJ2-6 | NA | TRBV7-2
CSASGGVVSEQYF | TGCAGTGCTAGTGGGGGCGTGGTGAGTGAGCAGTACTTC | NA | TRBJ2-7 | NA | TRBV20-1
CASSTRRTHSYEQYF | TGTGCCAGCAGCACCCGTCGGACACACTCCTACGAGCAGTACTTC | NA | TRBJ2-7 | NA | TRBV7-8
CASSLTGATYGYTF | TGCGCCAGCAGCCTGACAGGGGCGACTTATGGCTACACCTTC | NA | TRBJ1-2 | TRBD1 | TRBV5-1
CASSRFGGKYKNIQYF | TGTGCCAGCAGTCGTTTCGGAGGAAAGTACAAAAACATTCAGTACTTC | NA | TRBJ2-4 | NA | TRBV7-2
CASSFPDRGNSPLHF | TGTGCCAGCAGTTTCCCAGACAGGGGTAATTCACCCCTCCACTTT | NA | TRBJ1-6 | TRBD1 | TRBV28
CASRLTGELFF | TGTGCCAGCAGACTCACCGGGGAGCTGTTTTTT | NA | TRBJ2-2 | NA | TRBV3-1/TRBV3-2
CASSQTDSSNTEAFF | TGCGCCAGCAGCCAGACGGACAGCTCGAACACTGAAGCTTTCTTT | NA | TRBJ1-1 | NA | TRBV4-3
CASSLPGTGKGQNGYTF | TGCGCCAGCAGCTTACCCGGGACAGGGAAAGGACAGAATGGCTACACCTTC | NA | TRBJ1-2 | TRBD1 | TRBV5-1
CASSKGLSQETQYF | TGCGCCAGCAGCAAGGGACTATCCCAAGAGACCCAGTACTTC | NA | TRBJ2-5 | TRBD2 | TRBV5-1
CASSHLTGAYNEQFF | TGTGCCAGCAGTCATTTAACAGGGGCCTACAATGAGCAGTTCTTC | NA | TRBJ2-1 | TRBD1 | TRBV7-8
CASSLQGAPNQPQHF | TGTGCCAGCAGTCTCCAGGGGGCGCCGAATCAGCCCCAGCATTTT | NA | TRBJ1-5 | TRBD1 | TRBV6-5
CASSLDRGRRFGYGYTF | TGTGCCAGCAGCCTTGACAGGGGGCGCAGGTTTGGGTATGGCTACACCTTC | NA | TRBJ1-2 | TRBD1 | TRBV5-6
CASSESSTGGGYGYTF | TGTGCCAGCAGTGAGTCTTCTACAGGGGGTGGCTATGGCTACACCTTC | few | TRBJ1-2 | TRBD1 | TRBV6-1
CASSRRDFNEQFF | TGTGCCAGCAGTCGACGGGATTTCAATGAGCAGTTCTTC | NA | TRBJ2-1 | NA | TRBV11-3
CASSPTPEGETQYF | TGTGCCAGCTCCCCGACCCCGGAGGGGGAGACCCAGTACTTC | NA | TRBJ2-5 | NA | TRBV18
CASSQGVSGSVEQFF | TGTGCCAGCAGCCAAGGCGTTAGCGGGAGCGTAGAGCAGTTCTTC | few | TRBJ2-1 | TRBD2 | TRBV3-1/TRBV3-2
CASKRRGTSGTYNEQFF | TGTGCCAGCAAAAGAAGAGGGACTAGCGGAACCTACAATGAGCAGTTCTTC | NA | TRBJ2-1 | TRBD2 | TRBV7-2
CASRTADQPQHF | TGTGCCAGTCGGACAGCGGATCAGCCCCAGCATTTT | few | TRBJ1-5 | NA | TRBV2
CATSRVGGAGPQTQYF | TGTGCCACCAGCAGAGTCGGGGGGGCGGGTCCGCAGACCCAGTACTTC | NA | TRBJ2-5 | TRBD2 | TRBV15
CSASPGTGTGGYTF | TGCAGTGCTAGTCCCGGGACAGGGACTGGTGGCTACACCTTC | few | TRBJ1-2 | TRBD1 | TRBV20-1
CASSLMAGVDNEQFF | TGTGCCAGCAGTTTAATGGCAGGGGTTGACAATGAGCAGTTCTTC | NA | TRBJ2-1 | NA | TRBV27
CASSDSTSYEQYF | TGTGCCAGCTCCGACTCAACCTCCTACGAGCAGTACTTC | few | TRBJ2-7 | NA | TRBV4-2
CASSLGGQAMNYGYTF | TGTGCCAGCAGCTTAGGCGGACAGGCGATGAACTATGGCTACACCTTC | NA | TRBJ1-2 | TRBD1 | TRBV7-9
CASIGRARGYTF | TGTGCCAGTATCGGCAGGGCGAGAGGCTACACCTTC | NA | TRBJ1-2 | NA | TRBV19
CASSPNPLAFITDTQYF | TGTGCCAGCAGCCCTAACCCACTAGCGTTTATCACAGATACGCAGTATTTT | NA | TRBJ2-3 | TRBD2 | TRBV27
CASSQGTNQETQYF | TGCGCCAGCAGTCAGGGGACAAACCAAGAGACCCAGTACTTC | NA | TRBJ2-5 | NA | TRBV5-1
CASSLVFRDNEQYF | TGTGCCAGCAGCTTAGTCTTCAGGGATAACGAGCAGTACTTC | once | TRBJ2-7 | NA | TRBV7-8
CASSRNGQPVGYTF | TGTGCCAGCAGTCGGAACGGACAGCCCGTGGGTTACACCTTC | NA | TRBJ1-2 | NA | TRBV6-5
CASSLGLVSTDTQYF | TGTGCCAGTAGCCTGGGACTAGTCAGCACAGATACGCAGTATTTT | NA | TRBJ2-3 | TRBD2 | TRBV19
CASSYLGLAGDPDTQYF | TGTGCCAGCAGTTACCTCGGACTAGCGGGAGACCCAGATACGCAGTATTTT | NA | TRBJ2-3 | TRBD2 | TRBV6-2/TRBV6-3
CASSLTDRDVYGYTF | TGTGCCAGCAGTCTGACCGACAGGGATGTCTATGGCTACACCTTC | NA | TRBJ1-2 | TRBD1 | TRBV7-2
CASQARAMGSPLHF | TGTGCCAGCCAGGCGCGGGCGATGGGTTCACCCCTCCACTTT | once | TRBJ1-6 | NA | TRBV7-9
CASSYSGLFPTRENEQFF | TGTGCCAGCAGTTACTCAGGCTTGTTTCCGACGAGGGAGAATGAGCAGTTCTTC | NA | TRBJ2-1 | NA | TRBV6-2/TRBV6-3
CATTDETYNSPLHF | TGTGCCACCACCGATGAGACCTATAATTCACCCCTCCACTTT | once | TRBJ1-6 | NA | TRBV28
CASNRRTSRSFGQFF | TGTGCCAGCAACAGAAGGACTAGCCGTTCGTTCGGGCAGTTCTTC | NA | TRBJ2-1 | TRBD2 | TRBV5-8
CSALSGSSFNEQFF | TGCAGCGCCTTGAGCGGGAGTTCGTTCAATGAGCAGTTCTTC | NA | TRBJ2-1 | TRBD2 | TRBV29-1
CASGGMDNEQFF | TGTGCCAGCGGCGGGATGGACAATGAGCAGTTCTTC | NA | TRBJ2-1 | NA | TRBV7-9
CASSLGQGYYEQYF | TGTGCCAGCAGCTTAGGACAGGGATACTACGAGCAGTACTTC | NA | TRBJ2-7 | TRBD1 | TRBV7-2
CASRRGTGDIEDGYTF | TGTGCCAGCAGGAGGGGGACAGGGGATATTGAGGATGGCTACACCTTC | NA | TRBJ1-2 | TRBD1 | TRBV9
CASSSGTVSNQPQHF | TGTGCCAGCAGTTCCGGGACAGTTAGCAATCAGCCCCAGCATTTT | NA | TRBJ1-5 | TRBD1 | TRBV6-5
CASSLLGGHEETQYF | TGCGCCAGCAGCTTGTTGGGGGGGCACGAAGAGACCCAGTACTTC | NA | TRBJ2-5 | NA | TRBV5-1
CASTQGIQGTYEQYF | TGTGCCAGCACGCAGGGTATACAGGGGACCTACGAGCAGTACTTC | NA | TRBJ2-7 | TRBD1 | TRBV2
CASSGPRTGGDEQYF | TGTGCCAGCTCAGGACCCAGGACAGGGGGCGACGAGCAGTACTTC | NA | TRBJ2-7 | TRBD1 | TRBV18
CASSVVASGRPGELFF | TGTGCCAGCAGCGTAGTGGCTAGCGGGAGACCCGGGGAGCTGTTTTTT | NA | TRBJ2-2 | TRBD2 | TRBV9
CASSGPTGGRGEQYF | TGTGCCAGCAGCGGTCCGACAGGGGGCCGGGGTGAGCAGTACTTC | few | TRBJ2-7 | TRBD1 | TRBV7-8